This TCR beta chain stems from a study of cytomegalovirus exposure and HLA in healthy donors. The ends lost 4 bases at V and 1 base at J; junction bases unmatched: 9. The CDR3 loop spans 17 amino acids. The germline gives CDR1 MDHEN, CDR2 SYDVKM. Use of 60 Vbeta and 13 Jbeta primers characterized the PCR. The repertoire was sequenced with immunoSEQ multiplex PCR; TCRdb's copy has only in-frame clones and lacks some. In the table there are about 100,000 clones, 79% of which are singletons. Input material: PBMCs. This chain joins TRBV28 and TRBJ1-2; 10 bases are shared with TRBD1. The sequence was collected from a woman in her thirties or forties in good health and CMV-seronegative. The CDR3 region has the DNA TGTGCCAGCAGTTCCCGGGACAGGGGAAACAATAACTATGGCTACACCTTC. Translation gives CASSSRDRGNNNYGYTF.